These 32 T cell receptor beta chains share one sample of origin, sequenced in a study of T cells in Graves' hyperthyroidism and ophthalmopathy. TCR beta CDR3 regions were amplified from RNA transcripts. The TCR CDR3 first-round RT-PCR relied on the HTBI primer set. TCRdb fed the multiplex PCR reads into MiXCR, producing one record per CDR3 protein. In the table there are fewer than 750,000 distinct CDR3 sequences, around 13% of which are singletons. Specimen: blood. The origin of the receptors is a woman between 50 and 59 years old with Graves' ophthalmopathy.

This clonotype has ten or more counts. The chain uses TRBV3-1 and TRBJ2-1, with D tentatively TRBD2 (5 bases). The V end was cut by 1 base, the J end by 6 bases, with 7 bases between. Germline CDR1 is LGHDT and CDR2 is YNNKEL (reference sequence). The CDR3 spans 13 residues. The CDR3 DNA reads TGTGCCAGCAGCCAAGTCAGCGGCAATGAGCAGTTCTTC. Its protein is CASSQVSGNEQFF.

This clonotype appeared a few times. The chain links TRBV4-3 to TRBJ2-3; the D gene could be TRBD1 or TRBD2 (5 bases each). CDR1 and CDR2 from the germline V gene are LGHNA and YSLEER. Between the trimmed V and J ends, which lost 0 bases and 0 bases, there was a span of 10 bases. The CDR3 covers 16 residues. CDR3: CASSQDGAGSTDTQYF. The DNA of the CDR3 is TGCGCCAGCAGCCAAGATGGGGCGGGTAGCACAGATACGCAGTATTTT.

This clonotype has a count of ten or more. This rearrangement joins TRBV29-1 to TRBJ1-1; tentative D call: TRBD1 (5 bases). From germline, CDR1 is SQVTM and CDR2 ANQGSEA. The V and J ends lost 6 bases and 3 bases respectively, with 14 bases between them. CDR3 length equals 13 residues. The CDR3 loop reads CSVRIDRYTEAFF. CDR3 bases: TGCAGCGTCCGGATAGACAGATACACTGAAGCTTTCTTT. Together with reference TRBV29-1 and TRBJ1-1, the CDR3 gives the full variable domain: SAVISQKPSRDICQRGTSLTIQCQVDSQVTMMFWYRQQPGQSLTLIATANQGSEATYESGFVIDKFPISRPNLTFSTLTVSNMSPEDSSIYLCSVRIDRYTEAFFGQGTRLTVV.

This clonotype appeared many times. The V and J genes are TRBV6-2 or TRBV6-3 and TRBJ2-1, with 11 bases that match TRBD2. Germline V gene sequence: CDR1 MNHEY, CDR2 SVGEGT. The CDR3 totals 18 residues. Trimming at V came to 4 bases and at J to 3 bases, leaving 11 bases not matched to a gene. The CDR3 nucleotides are TGTGCCAGCAGTTTACCTACCCGACTAGCGGGACTCTACAATGAGCAGTTCTTC. Encoded protein: CASSLPTRLAGLYNEQFF.

This clonotype has at least ten counts. This chain uses TRBV7-9 with TRBJ2-1, with D perhaps given as TRBD1 or TRBD2 (5 bases each). With 2 bases removed from V and 0 bases from J, the gap between germline ends came to 11 bases. Germline CDR1 and CDR2: SEHNR and FQNEAQ (reference sequence). The CDR3 sequence is 16 residues long. CDR3 bases: TGTGCCAGCAGCTTAAGTACGGGGCCCTCCTACAATGAGCAGTTCTTC. It translates to CASSLSTGPSYNEQFF.

This clonotype was observed at least ten times. The chain combines TRBV28 with TRBJ2-6; TRBD1 matches 7 bases. The V gene's germline CDR1 is MDHEN and CDR2 SYDVKM. CDR3 length: 17 residues. J was trimmed by 0 bases and V by 6 bases; bases with no gene match: 8. For the CDR3, the DNA is TGTGCCAGCAGGACCGACAGGGAATACTCTGGGGCCAACGTCCTGACTTTC. Residues: CASRTDREYSGANVLTF.

This clonotype was counted only a few times. The chain has TRBV10-3 and TRBJ1-1; 10 positions agree with TRBD1. CDR3 length: 14 amino acids. CDR1 ENHRY and CDR2 SYGVKD come from the germline V gene. V shed 6 bases and J 2 bases; nucleotides not matched to a gene: 3. The DNA of the CDR3 is TGTGCCATCAGGACAGGGGGCATAAACACTGAAGCTTTCTTT. The encoded protein is CAIRTGGINTEAFF.

In its sample, this clonotype was seen many times. The genes are TRBV7-3 and TRBJ2-3, with 15 bases fitting TRBD2. J gave up 5 bases and V 2 bases, and 8 bases lay outside the gene matches. CDR3 length equals 18 residues. Germline V CDR1 and CDR2: SGHTA, FQGTGA. The CDR3 loop reads CASSLGLAGGGRRDTQYF. For the CDR3, the DNA is TGTGCCAGCAGCTTAGGACTAGCGGGAGGGGGGCGGCGAGATACGCAGTATTTT.

This clonotype has at least ten counts. This chain connects TRBV29-1 to TRBJ2-7; 12 bases agree with TRBD2. V was pared by 7 bases and J by 0 bases, with 19 bases of the junction left unmatched. CDR1 and CDR2 (germline): SQVTM, ANQGSEA. CDR3 size: 19 residues. The CDR3 loop reads CSAQTFSGTSGHSSYEQYF. The CDR3 region has the DNA TGCAGCGCGCAAACTTTTTCCGGGACTAGCGGGCACAGCTCCTACGAGCAGTACTTC.

The chain uses TRBV25-1 and TRBJ2-2; 8 bases map to TRBD1. The CDR3 has 17 amino acids. Germline V gives CDR1 MGHDK, CDR2 SYGVNS. Germline trimming cut 4 bases from V and 1 base from J; bases unmatched to any gene: 8. CDR3 sequence: CASSGHPGQENTGELFF. As DNA, the CDR3 is TGTGCCAGCAGTGGCCACCCGGGACAGGAGAACACCGGGGAGCTGTTTTTT.

This clonotype was observed a handful of times. This chain links TRBV9 with TRBJ1-2; no firm D call. Trimming stripped 0 bases from V and 4 bases from J, with 7 bases between. The CDR3 extends over 13 amino acids. Per the germline V gene, CDR1 is SGDLS and CDR2 is YYNGEE. The CDR3, as DNA: TGTGCCAGCAGCGTAGGGGCAAGCTATGGCTACACCTTC. Its protein product is CASSVGASYGYTF.

This clonotype showed up many times. The junction shows a germline mismatch at one end, possibly a read error. This chain uses TRBV20-1 with TRBJ1-2; 7 bases match TRBD1. This CDR3 has 12 residues. Germline values: CDR1 DFQATT, CDR2 SNEGSKA (reference sequence). CDR3 DNA: TGCAGTGATAGAAGGAACAGGGGTGGCTACACCTTC. Translation gives CSDRRNRGGYTF.

This chain connects TRBV3-1 to TRBJ1-2; a possible D gene is TRBD1 (6 bases). CDR3 length equals 14 residues. CDR1 and CDR2 from the germline V gene are LGHDT and YNNKEL (reference sequence). The germline V and J ends were trimmed by 3 bases and 8 bases, with 16 bases remaining between them. CDR3 loop: CASSQEQGKGGYTF. Written as DNA, the CDR3 is TGTGCCAGCAGCCAGGAGCAGGGGAAGGGCGGCTACACCTTC.

The sample holds many counts of this clonotype. The V gene is TRBV7-2, the J gene TRBJ2-7; possibly TRBD1 for D (5 bases). CDR1 and CDR2 from the germline V gene are SGHTA and FQGNSA. The CDR3 length is 14 residues. V was pared by 3 bases and J by 3 bases, with 12 bases between. The chain's CDR3 is CASSLKGFGYEQYF. The CDR3 bases are TGTGCCAGCAGCTTGAAGGGGTTCGGCTACGAGCAGTACTTC. The full variable domain, rest sourced from reference TRBV7-2 and TRBJ2-7, is GAGVSQSPSNKVTEKGKDVELRCDPISGHTALYWYRQSLGQGLEFLIYFQGNSAPDKSGLPSDRFSAERTGGSVSTLTIQRTQQEDSAVYLCASSLKGFGYEQYFGPGTRLTVT.

This clonotype was counted only a few times. The chain links TRBV5-4 to TRBJ2-1; D possibly corresponds to TRBD1 (5 bases). Germline lookup yields CDR1 SGHNT and CDR2 YYREEE (reference sequence). The CDR3 sequence is 16 residues long. Trimming took off 0 bases at V and 2 bases at J, with 12 bases between the two ends. DNA of the CDR3: TGTGCCAGCAGCTTGGGGGATCAGGGTCCCTACAATGAGCAGTTCTTC. It translates to CASSLGDQGPYNEQFF. Drawing the rest from reference TRBV5-4 and TRBJ2-1, the complete variable domain is ETGVTQSPTHLIKTRGQQVTLRCSSQSGHNTVSWYQQALGQGPQFIFQYYREEENGRGNFPPRFSGLQFPNYSSELNVNALELDDSALYLCASSLGDQGPYNEQFFGPGTRLTVL.

The chain carries TRBV6-1 and TRBJ2-2; D is uncertain. Germline V gene data show CDR1 as MNHNS and CDR2 as SASEGT. V was shortened by 8 bases and J by 6 bases, with 16 bases between the two germline ends. The CDR3 spans 14 residues. The CDR3 spells CASGQLGSAGELFF. CDR3 in DNA: TGTGCCAGCGGTCAGTTGGGAAGCGCCGGGGAGCTGTTTTTT.

This clonotype was found a few times. CDR3 nucleotide sequence: TGTGCCAGCAGCCCACGAATTGGCTCCTACAATGAGCAGTTCTTC. It specifies CASSPRIGSYNEQFF. V and J are TRBV7-8 and TRBJ2-1; no clear D. V was shortened by 5 bases and J by 0 bases, with 11 bases between the two germline ends. The CDR3 is 15 amino acids. Germline assignment: CDR1 SGHVS and CDR2 FQNEAQ.

The CDR3 DNA sequence: TGTGCCAGCATCCCGGGACTAGCGGGTAACACCGGGGAGCTGTTTTTT. Protein sequence: CASIPGLAGNTGELFF. The gene calls are TRBV7-9 and TRBJ2-2; 12 nucleotides line up with TRBD2. This CDR3 is built from 16 residues. In germline, CDR1 is SEHNR, CDR2 FQNEAQ (reference sequence). Germline trimming cut 7 bases from V and 2 bases from J; bases unmatched to any gene: 5. Complete variable domain (other parts from reference TRBV7-9 and TRBJ2-2): DTGVSQNPRHKITKRGQNVTFRCDPISEHNRLYWYRQTLGQGPEFLTYFQNEAQLEKSRLLSDRFSAERPKGSFSTLEIQRTEQGDSAMYLCASIPGLAGNTGELFFGEGSRLTVL.

This clonotype was found once. A single base separates this from a much larger clone, so it may be a read error. The chain has TRBV6-2 or TRBV6-3 and TRBJ2-1; TRBD2 matches 7 bases. Germline CDR1 MNHEY, CDR2 SVGEGT. This CDR3 has 18 residues. Here the CDR3 reads CAGSYSSLTSRLLDEQFF. The CDR3 DNA reads TGTGCCGGCAGTTACTCGAGCCTGACTAGCAGACTTCTCGATGAGCAGTTCTTC.

This clonotype has more than one count but fewer than ten. The CDR3 nucleotides read TGTGCCAGCAGCCAACTATGGGAGACTGAAGCTTTCTTT. Translated, it gives CASSQLWETEAFF. The V call is TRBV3-1, the J call TRBJ1-1; D ambiguous. CDR1 and CDR2 (germline): LGHDT, YNNKEL (reference sequence). The CDR3 loop spans 13 amino acids. Trimming shortened V by 2 bases and J by 5 bases, and 9 bases separated the two germline ends.

This clonotype was counted ten times or more. The chain joins TRBV29-1 to TRBJ2-3; D possibly corresponds to TRBD2 (6 bases). V lost 1 base and J lost 4, with 15 bases in between. This CDR3 has 15 amino acids. Germline CDR1 SQVTM, CDR2 ANQGSEA. CDR3 nucleotides: TGCAGCGTTGAAGGGGTTCGGGGGTTAGCAGATACGCAGTATTTT. This encodes CSVEGVRGLADTQYF.

This clonotype was seen many times. The chain carries TRBV20-1 and TRBJ2-1, with D perhaps TRBD2 (5 bases). The germline CDR1 and CDR2 sequences are DFQATT and SNEGSKA (reference sequence). V lost 0 bases and J lost 6, with 12 bases in between. The CDR3 has 14 residues. The CDR3 sequence: CSARDPLRGNEQFF. In DNA form, the CDR3 reads TGCAGTGCTAGAGACCCCCTACGGGGCAATGAGCAGTTCTTC.

The J gene is TRBJ2-6, the V gene TRBV6-1; no definite D call. The V end lost 5 bases, the J end lost 0 bases, and 20 bases lay between the germline ends. From germline, CDR1 is MNHNS and CDR2 SASEGT. This CDR3 spans 19 amino acids. The CDR3 DNA reads TGTGCCAGCAGTTCCCCCTTTGTGAGCCGCCTCTCTGGGGCCAACGTCCTGACTTTC. Protein product: CASSSPFVSRLSGANVLTF.

This clonotype was counted at least ten times. V gene TRBV15 combines with J gene TRBJ2-1; 7 bases match TRBD1. Germline V lookup: CDR1 LNHNV, CDR2 YYDKDF (reference sequence). With 2 bases clipped from V and 5 bases from J, the junction kept 12 bases outside the gene matches. CDR3 length: 17 residues. Here the CDR3 reads CATSRTSGTALDNEQFF. The CDR3 coding sequence is TGTGCCACCAGCAGAACTTCCGGGACAGCCCTCGACAATGAGCAGTTCTTC.

There are many counts of this clonotype. The chain links TRBV10-3 to TRBJ1-1, with D perhaps matching TRBD1 (6 bases). CDR1 and CDR2 from the germline V gene are ENHRY and SYGVKD. The germline V and J ends were trimmed by 8 bases and 4 bases, with 14 bases remaining between them. CDR3 size: 13 residues. The CDR3 nucleotides read TGTGCCATCCAATTTCAGGGGACCACTGAAGCTTTCTTT. This codes for CAIQFQGTTEAFF.

This clonotype was counted only a few times. This chain links TRBV5-6 with TRBJ2-7; tentative D call: TRBD1 (7 bases). Between the trimmed V and J ends, which lost 6 bases and 1 base, there was a span of 17 bases. The germline CDR1 and CDR2 sequences are SGHDT and YYEEEE. The CDR3 length is 15 residues. The CDR3 DNA reads as TGTGCCAGCATCGTGCAGGGGGGCTTGTCCTACGAGCAGTACTTC. Protein: CASIVQGGLSYEQYF.

At least ten counts were recorded for this clonotype. The chain uses TRBV29-1 and TRBJ2-3; D is perhaps TRBD1 (6 bases). The germline CDR1 and CDR2 sequences are SQVTM and ANQGSEA. This CDR3 is built from 12 residues. Between the trimmed V and J ends, which lost 3 bases and 5 bases, there was a span of 9 bases. CDR3 region: CSVDSDRDTQYF. The CDR3 DNA reads as TGCAGCGTTGACTCGGACAGAGATACGCAGTATTTT.

On this clonotype: Because it lacks the conserved phenylalanine or tryptophan at the end, this CDR3 is likely a read error. The CDR3 spells CATRGAGGRTDTQYL. In nucleotides, the CDR3 is TGCGCCACCCGAGGGGCGGGAGGGCGCACAGATACGCAGTATCTT. V is TRBV5-1 and J is TRBJ2-3; 9 bases are a match to TRBD2. The J segment lost 1 base and the V segment lost 9 bases, leaving 9 bases of the junction unmatched. In germline, CDR1 is SGHRS, CDR2 YFSETQ. The length of the CDR3 is 15 residues.

This clonotype has a count of ten or more. The J gene is TRBJ2-2, the V gene TRBV12-5; D is uncertain. Germline CDR1 reads LGHNT; CDR2 reads FRNRAP. The germline V and J ends were trimmed by 3 bases and 7 bases, with 3 bases remaining between them. This CDR3 comprises 11 residues. This chain's CDR3 is CASGFVGELFF. Written as DNA, the CDR3 is TGTGCTAGTGGTTTTGTCGGGGAGCTGTTTTTT.

This clonotype was counted many times. V usage is TRBV28 and J usage is TRBJ1-5, with D maybe TRBD1 (6 bases). Trimming left V 3 bases short and J 4 bases short, with 16 bases between. The CDR3 covers 16 residues. From germline, CDR1 is MDHEN and CDR2 SYDVKM. The CDR3 DNA reads as TGTGCCAGCAGTTTTAGCAGGGGATTTGGAAATCAGCCCCAGCATTTT. Residues: CASSFSRGFGNQPQHF.

This clonotype has only a few counts. The chain carries TRBV7-2 and TRBJ2-5, with D perhaps TRBD2 (6 bases). The CDR3 is 16 residues long. V lost 3 bases and J 5 bases, leaving 19 bases between the germline ends. Germline V gene data show CDR1 as SGHTA and CDR2 as FQGNSA. The CDR3 protein is CASSFPPPGAGETQYF. DNA of the CDR3: TGTGCCAGCAGCTTCCCTCCCCCGGGAGCCGGGGAGACCCAGTACTTC.

This clonotype came up a few times. The chain employs TRBV5-4 and TRBJ2-3; 9 bases agree with TRBD2. This CDR3 spans 18 amino acids. Germline V gives CDR1 SGHNT, CDR2 YYREEE (reference sequence). The junction had 16 bases not matched to a gene; V was cut back by 6 bases and J by 2 bases. CDR3 bases: TGTGCCAGCAACCAATTGGCGGGAGGGCTTAAGGTCACAGATACGCAGTATTTT. Encoded protein: CASNQLAGGLKVTDTQYF.